One and the same sample provided the 32 T cell receptor beta chains below, sequenced in a study of blood T cell repertoires in COVID-19. Sequencing used immunoSEQ multiplex PCR; TCRdb keeps in-frame clones, though not all of them. The profile shows 300,000 to 350,000 clones, 87% of them singletons. Sequencing used PBMCs or T cells enriched from blood (not recorded which). The source is a woman younger than 45 who had recovered from COVID-19.

The V and J genes are TRBV20-1 and TRBJ1-2; no clear D. The germline V and J ends were trimmed by 3 bases and 4 bases, with 6 bases remaining between them. The CDR3 contains 11 residues. The germline V gene has CDR1 DFQATT and CDR2 SNEGSKA (reference sequence). The CDR3 DNA reads as TGCAGTGCTAGTAGCGTCTATGGCTACACCTTC. Its protein is CSASSVYGYTF.

The rearrangement links TRBV7-2 to TRBJ1-5; no definite D call. Germline V gene sequence: CDR1 SGHTA, CDR2 FQGNSA. There are 16 residues in the CDR3. Trimming pared 1 base from V and 4 bases from J, leaving 14 bases between. CDR3: CASSLVEVIPNQPQHF. CDR3 coding DNA: TGTGCCAGCAGCTTAGTTGAGGTAATTCCAAATCAGCCCCAGCATTTT.

V usage is TRBV15 and J usage is TRBJ1-2, with 7 bases aligning to TRBD1. V lost 5 bases and J lost 2; bases outside the gene matches: 5. Per the germline V gene, CDR1 is LNHNV and CDR2 is YYDKDF (reference sequence). The CDR3 has 14 residues. CDR3 bases: TGTGCCACCAGCCGGGACAGAACGAACTATGGCTACACCTTC. It is translated as CATSRDRTNYGYTF.

The V gene is TRBV5-1, the J gene TRBJ1-1; possibly TRBD1 for D (5 bases). CDR3 size: 13 residues. V dropped 6 bases and J dropped 1 base, with 10 bases sitting between them. The V gene's germline CDR1 is SGHRS and CDR2 YFSETQ. Here the CDR3 DNA reads TGCGCCAGCATCAGGGTGGAGAACACTGAAGCTTTCTTT. This gives the protein CASIRVENTEAFF.

The rearrangement joins TRBV27 to TRBJ1-6; maybe TRBD1 (5 bases). Trimming took 6 bases from V and 8 from J, leaving 14 bases between them. The CDR3 loop spans 14 amino acids. In germline, CDR1 is MNHEY, CDR2 SMNVEV (reference sequence). Written as DNA, the CDR3 is TGTGCCAGCAGCCCGACAGATTGGGATTCACCCCTCCACTTT. This codes for CASSPTDWDSPLHF.

The chain combines TRBV7-8 with TRBJ1-4, with D perhaps TRBD1 (6 bases). Germline values: CDR1 SGHVS, CDR2 FQNEAQ. V shed 5 bases and J shed 3 bases, with 16 bases lying between them. This CDR3 has 16 residues. CDR3 protein: CASSPTLTGPNEKLFF. The CDR3 nucleotides are TGTGCCAGCAGCCCAACCCTTACAGGGCCTAATGAAAAACTGTTTTTT.

This sequence joins TRBV19 and TRBJ1-5; a weak D match, TRBD1 (5 bases). Per the germline V gene, CDR1 is LNHDA and CDR2 is SQIVND (reference sequence). The CDR3 has 16 residues. The V gene lost 7 bases and the J gene lost 3 bases, with 19 bases spanning the gap. The CDR3 here is CASTGRERGDNQPQHF. The CDR3 nucleotides are TGTGCCAGTACCGGGCGGGAAAGGGGAGACAATCAGCCCCAGCATTTT.

The V call is TRBV18, the J call TRBJ2-4, with 14 bases that match TRBD2. The CDR3 loop spans 22 amino acids. Germline loops: CDR1 KGHSH, CDR2 LQKENI. V trimming: 6 bases; J trimming: 0 bases; junction bases outside the gene matches: 19. CDR3 sequence reads: CASSLMGTSGGDILLAKNIQYF. The CDR3 DNA is TGTGCCAGCTCCCTAATGGGGACTAGCGGGGGCGACATATTACTAGCCAAAAACATTCAGTACTTC.

This sequence joins TRBV19 and TRBJ1-2, with no clear D. CDR3 length equals 12 residues. The V end was cut by 1 base, the J end by 7 bases, with 7 bases between. The germline V gene has CDR1 LNHDA and CDR2 SQIVND (reference sequence). The DNA of the CDR3 is TGTGCCAGTAGTATAGGGGCGTCTGGCTACACCTTC. This gives the protein CASSIGASGYTF.

The chain joins TRBV5-5 to TRBJ2-3; 9 bases agree with TRBD2. Germline CDR1 is SGHKS and CDR2 is YYEKEE (reference sequence). There are 18 residues in the CDR3. The V and J ends lost 0 bases and 2 bases, in that order; junction bases with no gene match: 10. CDR3 amino acids: CASSLDRVAGAYTDTQYF. The DNA of the CDR3 is TGTGCCAGCAGCTTGGACCGAGTAGCGGGGGCCTACACAGATACGCAGTATTTT.

The chain links TRBV5-1 to TRBJ2-1, with 11 positions matching TRBD2. V was clipped by 3 bases and J by 6 bases; unmatched bases: 5. CDR1 is SGHRS, CDR2 YFSETQ, per germline. The length of the CDR3 is 15 residues. In nucleotides, the CDR3 is TGCGCCAGCAGCTGGCTAGCGGGGGGCATCAATGAGCAGTTCTTC. Its protein product is CASSWLAGGINEQFF.

The V call is TRBV10-3, the J call TRBJ2-3; 7 bases map to TRBD1. Germline V CDR1 and CDR2: ENHRY, SYGVKD. V trimming: 3 bases; J trimming: 14 bases; junction bases outside the gene matches: 5. The CDR3 is 11 residues long. This CDR3 reads CAISDGTVLYF. The CDR3 region has the DNA TGTGCCATCAGTGACGGGACAGTACTGTATTTT.

V gene TRBV19 combines with J gene TRBJ2-2; 8 bases are a match to TRBD1. V shed 6 bases, J shed 5 bases, and the junction held 8 bases outside the gene matches. The length of the CDR3 is 15 residues. CDR1 is LNHDA and CDR2 is SQIVND in the germline V gene (reference sequence). CDR3: CASRADRGVTGELFF. The CDR3 DNA follows: TGTGCCAGTAGGGCAGACAGGGGTGTTACCGGGGAGCTGTTTTTT.

The rearrangement joins TRBV28 to TRBJ2-2; 12 nucleotides agree with TRBD1. Per germline, CDR1 MDHEN and CDR2 SYDVKM. V lost 3 bases, J lost 5 bases, and 7 bases stayed unmatched. This CDR3 is built from 17 residues. The CDR3 DNA is TGTGCCAGCAGTTTGTTGGGGACAGGGGGCGAGACCGGGGAGCTGTTTTTT. This translates into CASSLLGTGGETGELFF.

This clone was observed a handful of times. The V gene is TRBV11-2, the J gene TRBJ2-1; 11 bases align to TRBD2. The CDR3 consists of 15 residues. V gave up 4 bases and J gave up 7 bases; unmatched junction bases: 6. CDR1 SGHAT and CDR2 FQNNGV come from the germline V gene. The CDR3 reads CASSSQLAGENEQFF. The CDR3 nucleotides read TGTGCCAGCAGCTCACAACTAGCGGGGGAAAATGAGCAGTTCTTC.

This chain joins TRBV18 and TRBJ1-6; 9 nucleotides match TRBD1. Germline CDR1 KGHSH, CDR2 LQKENI. J was trimmed by 8 bases and V by 6 bases; bases with no gene match: 5. The length of the CDR3 is 14 residues. CDR3 protein: CASSRDRADSPLHF. The CDR3 nucleotides are TGTGCCAGCTCTAGGGACAGGGCGGATTCACCCCTCCACTTT.

This clone showed up just once. V usage is TRBV5-1 and J usage is TRBJ2-5; tentative D call: TRBD2 (5 bases). Germline CDR1 reads SGHRS; CDR2 reads YFSETQ. V was trimmed by 4 bases and J by 3 bases, leaving 19 bases between them. The CDR3 consists of 16 residues. DNA of the CDR3: TGCGCCAGCAGCCATATGGCCACCACCGGGGAAGAGACCCAGTACTTC. Translated: CASSHMATTGEETQYF.

The chain couples TRBV30 to TRBJ1-5; no clear D. Germline V gives CDR1 GTSNPN, CDR2 SVGIG (reference sequence). The CDR3 has 13 residues. Trimming pared 7 bases from V and 2 bases from J, leaving 12 bases between. The CDR3 coding sequence is TGTGCCTTCGATAACTTAGGCAATCAGCCCCAGCATTTT. Its protein product is CAFDNLGNQPQHF.

The rearrangement links TRBV5-4 to TRBJ1-2; 7 bases fit TRBD1. The CDR3 totals 13 residues. Germline V gene sequence: CDR1 SGHNT, CDR2 YYREEE (reference sequence). Trimming at V came to 4 bases and at J to 4 bases, leaving 4 bases not matched to a gene. As DNA, the CDR3 is TGTGCCAGCAGCGCCCGACAGGGCTATGGCTACACCTTC. Translating gives CASSARQGYGYTF.

V and J are TRBV3-1 (or the pseudogene TRBV3-2) and TRBJ1-1; no clear D gene. V was clipped by 3 bases and J by 4 bases, with 18 bases between them. CDR3 size: 16 residues. CDR1 LGHDT and CDR2 YNNKEL come from the germline V gene (reference sequence). CDR3 loop: CASSQHEEVGSTEAFF. The DNA for the CDR3 is TGTGCCAGCAGCCAGCACGAGGAGGTCGGGTCCACTGAAGCTTTCTTT.

This clone was detected only a few times. Other DNA sequences in this specimen translate into the identical CDR3. The rearrangement links TRBV7-9 to TRBJ1-5, with 8 nucleotides matching TRBD1. Germline CDR1 is SEHNR and CDR2 is FQNEAQ (reference sequence). The CDR3 spans 13 residues. J lost 7 bases, V lost 5 bases, and 4 bases had no gene match. The CDR3 loop is CASSQGAGQPQHF. The CDR3 bases are TGTGCCAGCAGCCAGGGGGCAGGGCAGCCCCAGCATTTT.

The gene calls are TRBV10-3 and TRBJ2-7; 10 bases line up with TRBD1. Looked up from germline, CDR1 is ENHRY and CDR2 is SYGVKD. This CDR3 is 14 amino acids long. V dropped 6 bases and J dropped 1; count of bases not matched to a gene: 3. The CDR3 sequence is CAIRGDRGSYEQYF. As DNA, the CDR3 is TGTGCCATCAGGGGGGACAGGGGTTCCTACGAGCAGTACTTC.

The rearrangement uses TRBV19 and TRBJ1-1, with unresolved D. The CDR3 is made up of 20 amino acids. Germline V lookup: CDR1 LNHDA, CDR2 SQIVND (reference sequence). V lost 4 bases and J 1 base, leaving 28 bases between the germline ends. The CDR3 sequence: CASSTQRRGFVEAANTEAFF. CDR3 DNA: TGTGCCAGTAGTACCCAGAGAAGAGGATTTGTCGAGGCGGCGAACACTGAAGCTTTCTTT.

The CDR3 here is CASSSRWGLAGAPDTQYF. CDR3 DNA sequence: TGTGCCAGCAGCTCACGCTGGGGGCTAGCGGGGGCCCCAGATACGCAGTATTTT. The V call is TRBV27, the J call TRBJ2-3, with 10 nucleotides matching TRBD2. There are 18 residues in the CDR3. Germline V gene sequence: CDR1 MNHEY, CDR2 SMNVEV (reference sequence). The J segment lost 4 bases and the V segment lost 6 bases, leaving 16 bases of the junction unmatched.

In its sample, this clone was seen once. The chain has TRBV6-5 and TRBJ2-7, with TRBD1 matching 8 bases. Germline loops: CDR1 MNHEY, CDR2 SVGAGI. The CDR3 covers 15 residues. V shed 5 bases and J 3 bases; nucleotides not matched to a gene: 9. The CDR3 DNA follows: TGTGCCAGCAGTCCCAGGACAGGGATTAACTACGAGCAGTACTTC. Its translation: CASSPRTGINYEQYF.

In its sample, this clone was seen a few times. The V and J genes are TRBV6-6 and TRBJ1-6, with D possibly TRBD1 on 6 matching bases. Germline CDR1 is MNHNY and CDR2 is SVGAGI (reference sequence). The V end lost 5 bases, the J end lost 7 bases, and 27 bases lay between the germline ends. The CDR3 extends over 19 amino acids. CDR3 nucleotide sequence: TGTGCCAGCAGTCCCTCCGGGACAACCATGATCCTCTCGAATTCACCCCTCCACTTT. Residues: CASSPSGTTMILSNSPLHF.

J is TRBJ1-2 and V is TRBV19; no reliable D call. V lost 5 bases, J lost 3 bases, and 7 bases lay in between. The CDR3 consists of 12 residues. In germline, CDR1 is LNHDA, CDR2 SQIVND (reference sequence). DNA for the CDR3: TGTGCCAGTAGTTCCGTTTACTATGGCTACACCTTC. Protein: CASSSVYYGYTF. The complete variable domain, with remaining parts taken from reference TRBV19 and TRBJ1-2, reads DGGITQSPKYLFRKEGQNVTLSCEQNLNHDAMYWYRQDPGQGLRLIYYSQIVNDFQKGDIAEGYSVSREKKESFPLTVTSAQKNPTAFYLCASSSVYYGYTFGSGTRLTVV.

The genes are TRBV2 and TRBJ1-1; 11 nucleotides line up with TRBD1. After removal of 4 bases from V and 5 bases from J, the junction contained 3 bases not matched to a gene. Germline CDR1 reads SNHLY; CDR2 reads FYNNEI. The CDR3 extends over 14 amino acids. Here the CDR3 reads CASSGDRGETEAFF. DNA of the CDR3: TGTGCCAGCAGTGGGGACAGGGGGGAAACTGAAGCTTTCTTT.

V gene TRBV30 combines with J gene TRBJ2-2; possible D gene TRBD1, 5 bases. V was clipped by 3 bases and J by 1 base, with 9 bases between them. The CDR3 length is 14 residues. CDR1 is GTSNPN and CDR2 is SVGIG in the germline V gene (reference sequence). CDR3 residues: CAWSSTGNTGELFF. The CDR3 DNA reads TGTGCCTGGAGCTCCACAGGGAACACCGGGGAGCTGTTTTTT. Combining the CDR3 with reference TRBV30 and TRBJ2-2 gives the whole variable domain SQTIHQWPATLVQPVGSPLSLECTVEGTSNPNLYWYRQAAGRGLQLLFYSVGIGQISSEVPQNLSASRPQDRQFILSSKKLLLSDSGFYLCAWSSTGNTGELFFGEGSRLTVL.

The rearrangement uses TRBV14 and TRBJ1-5, with TRBD1 matching 9 bases. Germline V CDR1 and CDR2: SGHDN, FVKESK. The CDR3 contains 18 residues. V gave up 0 bases and J gave up 0 bases; unmatched junction bases: 6. CDR3 sequence: CASSQDPDRGNSNQPQHF. CDR3 bases: TGTGCCAGCAGCCAAGATCCCGACAGGGGGAATAGCAATCAGCCCCAGCATTTT.

The J gene is TRBJ2-1, the V gene TRBV27; 7 nucleotides match TRBD1. The CDR3 is made up of 15 amino acids. The germline gives CDR1 MNHEY, CDR2 SMNVEV (reference sequence). The V gene end was trimmed by 3 bases and the J gene end by 6 bases; junction bases not matched to a gene: 8. CDR3 bases: TGTGCCAGCAGTTTGTGGGGGACAGTAATCAATGAGCAGTTCTTC. It specifies CASSLWGTVINEQFF.

The chain is built from TRBV7-6 and TRBJ1-1; D might be TRBD1 (5 bases). The ends were cut back, 5 bases at V and 1 base at J, with 14 bases in the middle. CDR3 size: 15 residues. Germline V gene sequence: CDR1 SGHVS, CDR2 FNYEAQ. The CDR3 DNA follows: TGTGCCAGCAGCAAAAACAGGACACCGAACACTGAAGCTTTCTTT. Amino acids: CASSKNRTPNTEAFF.